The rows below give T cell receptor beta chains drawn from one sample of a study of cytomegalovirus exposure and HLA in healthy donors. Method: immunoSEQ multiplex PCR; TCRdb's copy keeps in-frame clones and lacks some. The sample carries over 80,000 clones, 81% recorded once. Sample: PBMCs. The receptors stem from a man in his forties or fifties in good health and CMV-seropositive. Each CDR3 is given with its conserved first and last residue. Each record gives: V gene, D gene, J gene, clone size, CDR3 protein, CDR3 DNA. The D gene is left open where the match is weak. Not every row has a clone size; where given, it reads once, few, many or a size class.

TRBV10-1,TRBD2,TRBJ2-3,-,CASSATSGTDTQYF,TGCGCCAGCAGTGCCACTAGCGGCACAGATACGCAGTATTTT
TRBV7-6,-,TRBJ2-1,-,CASSLAGQLASNEQFF,TGTGCCAGCAGCTTAGCGGGTCAGCTAGCCTCGAATGAGCAGTTCTTC
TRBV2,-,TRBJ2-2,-,CASSESTANTGELFF,TGTGCCAGCAGTGAGTCCACAGCGAACACCGGGGAGCTGTTTTTT
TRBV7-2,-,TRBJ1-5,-,CASSPGYGQPQHF,TGTGCCAGCAGCCCGGGGTATGGTCAGCCCCAGCATTTT
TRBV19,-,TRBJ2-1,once,CASSITAADWSDYNEQFF,TGTGCCAGTAGTATTACAGCGGCTGACTGGTCCGACTACAATGAGCAGTTCTTC
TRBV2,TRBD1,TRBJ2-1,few,CASSELGAGDSQFF,TGTGCCAGCAGTGAACTGGGGGCCGGGGACAGCCAGTTCTTC
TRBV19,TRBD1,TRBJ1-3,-,CASGGTGTVGNTIYF,TGTGCCAGTGGAGGGACAGGGACGGTGGGAAACACCATATATTTT
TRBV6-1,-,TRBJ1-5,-,CASSEHLTIGNGQPQHF,TGTGCCAGCAGTGAACATTTAACAATCGGAAACGGGCAGCCCCAGCATTTT
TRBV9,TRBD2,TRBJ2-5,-,CASSARLAGKETQYF,TGTGCCAGCAGCGCGAGGCTAGCGGGGAAAGAGACCCAGTACTTC
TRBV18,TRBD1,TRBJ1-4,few,CASSPPGQRATNEKLFF,TGTGCCAGCTCACCACCGGGACAGCGTGCAACTAATGAAAAACTGTTTTTT
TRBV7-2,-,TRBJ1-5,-,CASSFSGSQPQHF,TGTGCCAGCAGCTTTTCAGGATCCCAGCCCCAGCATTTT
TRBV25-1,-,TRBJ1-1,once,CASSSGDPPEAFF,TGTGCCAGCAGTTCGGGGGATCCCCCTGAAGCTTTCTTT
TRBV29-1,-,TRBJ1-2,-,CSVEDQRGISGYTF,TGCAGCGTTGAAGATCAACGGGGAATCAGCGGCTACACCTTC
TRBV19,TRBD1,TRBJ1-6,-,CASRAPDRGHNSPLHF,TGTGCCAGTAGGGCCCCGGACAGGGGCCATAATTCACCCCTCCACTTT
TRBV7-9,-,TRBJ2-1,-,CASSLGGLSYNEQFF,TGTGCCAGCAGCTTAGGCGGGCTCTCCTACAATGAGCAGTTCTTC
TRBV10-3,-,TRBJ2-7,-,CAISGRLSEQYF,TGTGCCATCAGTGGCAGGCTCAGCGAGCAGTACTTC
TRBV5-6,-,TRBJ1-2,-,CASSFIGGNYGYTF,TGTGCCAGCAGCTTTATAGGGGGTAACTATGGCTACACCTTC
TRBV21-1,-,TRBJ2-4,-,CASSKTAGRGWKNIQYF,TGTGCCAGCAGCAAAACTGCGGGACGAGGGTGGAAAAACATTCAGTACTTC
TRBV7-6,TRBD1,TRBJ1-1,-,CASSPRTGRTEAFF,TGTGCCAGCAGCCCTCGGACAGGGCGGACTGAAGCTTTCTTT
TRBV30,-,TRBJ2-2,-,CAWAGFRELFF,TGTGCCTGGGCAGGGTTCCGGGAGCTGTTTTTT
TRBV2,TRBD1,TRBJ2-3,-,CASSIKQGGTDTQYF,TGTGCCAGCAGTATAAAACAGGGGGGCACAGATACGCAGTATTTT
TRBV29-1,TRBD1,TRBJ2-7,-,CSVARDRADREQYF,TGCAGCGTCGCTCGGGACAGGGCGGATAGGGAGCAGTACTTC
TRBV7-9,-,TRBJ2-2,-,CSSSYGGTAGELFF,TGTTCCAGCTCATACGGGGGTACGGCCGGGGAGCTGTTTTTT
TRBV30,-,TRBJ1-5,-,CAWSGQMSNQPQHF,TGTGCCTGGAGTGGCCAGATGAGCAATCAGCCCCAGCATTTT
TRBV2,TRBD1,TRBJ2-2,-,CASSERTGAGELFF,TGTGCCAGCAGTGAGAGGACAGGGGCCGGGGAGCTGTTTTTT
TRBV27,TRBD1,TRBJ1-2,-,CASSTWDREGGYTF,TGTGCCAGCAGTACCTGGGACAGGGAGGGCGGCTACACCTTC
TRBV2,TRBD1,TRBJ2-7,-,CASRVGGQDSYEQYF,TGTGCCAGCAGGGTCGGGGGACAGGACTCCTACGAGCAGTACTTC
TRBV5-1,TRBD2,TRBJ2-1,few,CASSSLAGANSYNEQFF,TGCGCCAGCAGTTCACTAGCGGGGGCCAATTCCTACAATGAGCAGTTCTTC
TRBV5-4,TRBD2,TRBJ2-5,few,CASSLSVAGIQETQYF,TGTGCCAGCAGCTTGTCGGTAGCGGGGATACAAGAGACCCAGTACTTC
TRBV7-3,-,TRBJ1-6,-,CASSLSGVDSPLHF,TGTGCCAGCAGCTTATCAGGGGTTGATTCACCCCTCCACTTT
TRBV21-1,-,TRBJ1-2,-,CASSPTGTELYGYTF,TGTGCCAGCAGCCCTACCGGGACAGAACTCTATGGCTACACCTTC
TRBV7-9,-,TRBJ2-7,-,CSSSLGPAGRRYEQYF,TGTTCCAGCAGCTTAGGACCGGCAGGGAGGAGGTACGAGCAGTACTTC
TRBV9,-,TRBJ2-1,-,CASSGSSPTSYNEQFF,TGTGCCAGCAGCGGATCGAGTCCTACCTCCTACAATGAGCAGTTCTTC
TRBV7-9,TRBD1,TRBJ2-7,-,CASSSYDRVEQYF,TGTGCCAGCAGCTCCTACGACAGGGTCGAGCAGTACTTC
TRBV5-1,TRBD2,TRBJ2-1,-,CASSLASGGTSYNEQFF,TGCGCCAGCAGCTTGGCTAGCGGGGGGACCTCCTACAATGAGCAGTTCTTC
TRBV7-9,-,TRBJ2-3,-,CASSLAFSGTDTQYF,TGTGCCAGCAGCTTAGCTTTTTCGGGAACAGATACGCAGTATTTT
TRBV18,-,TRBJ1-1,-,CASSPGRDTEAFF,TGTGCCAGCTCACCGGGCAGAGACACTGAAGCTTTCTTT
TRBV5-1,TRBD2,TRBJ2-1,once,CASSYSGRTLSYNEQFF,TGCGCCAGCAGCTATAGCGGGAGGACTCTCTCCTACAATGAGCAGTTCTTC
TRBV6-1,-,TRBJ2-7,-,CASSQSGGRYEQYF,TGTGCCAGCAGTCAATCGGGGGGCCGCTACGAGCAGTACTTC
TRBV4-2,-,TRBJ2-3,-,CASSQRGSDTQYF,TGTGCCAGCAGCCAGAGGGGGTCAGATACGCAGTATTTT
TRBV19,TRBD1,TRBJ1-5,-,CASSIVGTGGDQPQHF,TGTGCCAGTAGTATAGTCGGGACAGGGGGCGATCAGCCCCAGCATTTT
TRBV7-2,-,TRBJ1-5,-,CASSLPGDQPQHF,TGTGCCAGCAGCTTACCCGGAGATCAGCCCCAGCATTTT
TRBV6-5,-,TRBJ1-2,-,CASSYSISYGYTF,TGTGCCAGCAGTTACTCGATCAGCTATGGCTACACCTTC
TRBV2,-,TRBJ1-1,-,CATQPEGGGTEAFF,TGTGCCACCCAGCCTGAGGGCGGGGGTACTGAAGCTTTCTTT
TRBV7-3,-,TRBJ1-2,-,CASRPEGGINTF,TGTGCCAGCAGACCCGAGGGAGGTATTAACACCTTC
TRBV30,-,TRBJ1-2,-,CAWSGRDYGYTF,TGTGCCTGGAGTGGCAGGGACTATGGCTACACCTTC
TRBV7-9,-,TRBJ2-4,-,CASSLGANSQYF,TGTGCCAGCAGCCTAGGGGCGAACAGTCAGTACTTC
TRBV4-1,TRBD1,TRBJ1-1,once,CASRGTDILNTEAFF,TGCGCCAGCCGAGGGACAGATATTTTGAACACTGAAGCTTTCTTT
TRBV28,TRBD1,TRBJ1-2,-,CASTPDRASGYTF,TGTGCCAGCACCCCGGACAGGGCGAGTGGCTACACCTTC
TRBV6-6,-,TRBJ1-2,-,CASSYDTSNYGYTF,TGTGCCAGCAGTTACGACACATCTAACTATGGCTACACCTTC